What follows is one T cell receptor (beta chain) and its context. This clonotype was seen at least ten times. The antigen this receptor binds is unknown. One base away there is no much larger clone; base qualities are not given. All donors were healthy Caucasians. Three pairs of female monozygotic twins, all aged roughly 18 to 29 years, made up the twin cohort. The RNA used for TCR libraries was isolated from peripheral blood mononuclear cells. The entry originates in a study of identical twins (dated by TCRdb to about 2016). In the study overall: To test whether fetal clonotypes persist, the study used deep sequencing on TCR alpha and beta repertoires from monozygotic twins, unrelated adults of various ages, and cord blood. To rule out contamination, the twin experiments were replicated at different times with different library preparation protocols. Overall study outcomes, separate from this receptor: Excess twin sharing in beta out-of-frame sequences was weaker because fewer shared sequences lowered the signal-to-noise ratio. Compared with coincidental sharing between unrelated individuals, out-of-frame TCR alpha sequences shared between twins had an excess of sequences with low generation probability. In monozygotic twins, recombination models systematically underestimated out-of-frame TCR alpha sharing, but the models matched the sharing seen between unrelated individuals. Fewer insertions were carried by abundant cord blood beta clonotypes; a weaker similar trend was observed in young adult naive repertoires, while no such trend was observed in memory repertoires. Invariant T cells such as MAIT and iNKT could partly confound zero-insertion analyses, although diverse VJ usage argued against such confounding for most clonotypes. Because the same donors could not be followed over many years, conclusions were based on cross-sectional statistical analysis.

Trimming takes 5 bases from V and 5 bases from J, and the germline ends sit 18 bases apart. From the germline V gene, CDR1 is MDHEN and CDR2 is SYDVKM. The CDR3 sequence holds 16 residues, the cysteine and phenylalanine included. The sequence is cut down to CDR3 DNA, 48 bases in frame from base 1. Receptors were amplified or captured by 5' RACE. Instrument on record: Illumina HiSeq 2000. A universal primer binding site was introduced by template switching, and a unique molecular identifier was present in the final cDNA, enabling accurate counting of TCR cDNA molecules. Specific primers in the conserved constant-segment region were used to synthesize first-strand cDNA for TCR alpha and beta chains. To control for contamination, every cDNA library was double barcoded, receiving both a SMART-Mk sample barcode and Illumina barcodes. Two successive PCR steps introduced TruSeq adapter sequences along with Illumina sample barcodes. Sequencing of the TCR alpha and beta cDNA libraries was done on the Illumina HiSeq platform using custom primers. The original methods were these. MiGEC was used to process raw reads and extract unique molecular identifiers, and MiXCR was used to find CDR3 positions. Recombination models were inferred per individual with the repgenHMM and IGoR tools using an EM algorithm. Shared clonotype analysis was performed with the tcR package in R, normalizing sharing by the product of cloneset sizes. To study raw recombination without the effects of thymic and clonal selection, out-of-frame nonproductive sequences were analyzed. The public reads were reanalyzed by TCRdb: fastp trimming at Q25, MiXCR alignment, in-frame beta chains only. Each entry is one CDR3 protein sequence, shown with its most common DNA and genes. The V and J calls here are based on TCRdb, not the publication. The sample data list about 730,000 distinct CDR3 sequences, and 21% of these were observed just once. The ten largest clones add up to roughly 4% of the sample.

These data are also associated with another study on T cells expressing NK-cell markers. As the second paper documents: In sorted CD3+CD56+NKG2C+, CD3+CD56+NKG2C- and CD3+CD56-NKG2C+ T-cell subsets from several donors, TCR beta-chain repertoires were profiled. Among the eight sequenced donors, seven were HCMV-seropositive and one was HCMV-seronegative. To restrict sorting to alphabetaTCR-expressing T cells, an anti-gammadeltaTCR antibody was added in several experiments. In five to seven donors, the dominant CD3+CD56+NKG2C+ clonotypes were found to rank among the top 10 CD8+ clonotypes and to make up roughly 1.0-7.5% of CD8+ T cells. Those dominant clonotypes were again the most abundant among CD3+CD56-NKG2C+ cells in a few donors, at about 28.3-60.1%. Whether the expanded NKG2C-expressing T cell clones were specific for HCMV antigens was left unclear. The eight sequenced donors were randomly selected healthy volunteers, three men and five women. To determine HCMV serostatus, a commercial ELISA kit was used to detect HCMV-specific IgG in serum. For roughly six donors, bulk peripheral blood T-cell repertoires were additionally sequenced from unsorted PBMC. MIGEC was used to demultiplex reads and group the reads by UMI, and MiTCR was used to assemble and quantify clonotypes. To remove erroneous sequences, TCR cDNA sequences were retained only when supported by two or more reads. The tcR package was used for downstream repertoire analysis, and clonotypes were matched between fractions using CDR3 nucleotide sequence together with V segment. VDJmatch was used to annotate antigen specificity against VDJdb, with one amino acid substitution in CDR3 permitted.

Material: PBMCs. This TCR derives from a young woman in good health. Recombination joined TRBV28 with TRBJ1-4, with the D gene not clear enough to name. The DNA sequence is as follows: TGTGCCAGCAGTGTTTCAGGAATCTCACAGAATGAAAAACTGTTTTTT. Its translation is CASSVSGISQNEKLFF.